The entry below describes one T cell receptor (beta chain). This clone was detected once. Its cognate antigen has yet to be identified. Base qualities were left out, and no much larger clone turns up one base away. This sample is part of a study of CD8+ T cells in alopecia areata (dated by TCRdb to the late 2010s). Concerning the study at large: The treated patients took part in an open-label pilot trial in which moderate-to-severe alopecia areata was treated with oral tofacitinib at 5 to 10 mg twice daily. Biopsies were taken from tofacitinib-treated patients at baseline and at 4 and 24 weeks of treatment, and a later scalp biopsy was taken in several of the tofacitinib-treated patients. In treated patients, disease severity was measured using the SALT score, which gives the percentage of scalp surface area affected. Scalp clonality was compared across normal scalp (n=4), patchy alopecia areata scalp (n=8), and alopecia totalis/universalis scalp (n=8). Amplification of TCRbeta CDR3 regions was done by immunoSEQ multiplex PCR using 35 Vbeta forward primers and 13 Jbeta reverse primers. RNA came from the PAXgene miRNA kit for fixed scalp, the miRNeasy kit for PBMCs, and the RNeasy kit for mouse skin. To study T cell clonal expansion in alopecia areata, the researchers applied high-throughput TCRbeta sequencing to both the C3H/HeJ mouse model and human patients. In humans, TCRbeta sequencing was performed on scalp tissue and on sorted CD4+ and CD8+ peripheral blood T cells from healthy controls and from patients with patchy or totalis/universalis alopecia areata. Tofacitinib was given for 6 to 18 months, followed by 6 months of follow-up off drug to assess delayed response and recurrence.

From the cysteine up to the phenylalanine, the CDR3 has a length of 15 residues. The kept DNA is CDR3 alone, 45 bases in frame from the first base. CDR1 SGHAT and CDR2 FQNNGV were looked up in the germline V gene. Taken with the paper, the label for time point translates to: about 25 weeks on oral tofacitinib. The treatment or condition tag for this specimen amounts to: oral pan-JAK inhibitor, 5-10 mg twice daily. Lesional scalp punch biopsies and peripheral blood were collected from alopecia areata patients. PBMCs were isolated by density centrifugation and stained for CD3, CD4 and CD8, after which CD4+ and CD8+ T cells were sorted on a FACSAria. Broader findings and caveats from the paper: Shared TCR sequences between patients were less evident than in mice, which may be partly attributable to HLA diversity in the patient population. Because the treated cohort was small and included a single nonresponder, larger studies are needed to assess links between baseline CD8+ expansion and response. During tofacitinib treatment, many expanded lesional clones remained in scalp and blood, and this persistence may partly explain relapse after treatment is stopped. Compared with normal scalp, lesional scalp had higher clonality and more expanded CD8+ clones, particularly in alopecia totalis/universalis, a pattern that suggests antigenic drive. Tofacitinib significantly decreased scalp clonality and the number of expanded CD8+ clones among the top 100 scalp clones. Scalp TCR repertoire analysis is complicated because resident alphabeta T cells in normal human skin are also sequenced, whereas mouse skin is dominated by gammadelta T cells.

The receptor library was made with the immunoSEQ multiplex PCR assay. To provide template for TCR sequencing, every sample had RNA extracted and reverse transcribed into cDNA. First-strand cDNA was synthesized using SuperScript III with a 2:1 mix of oligo-dT and random hexamers. A synthetic immune receptor repertoire was used to gauge amplification bias, and whatever bias remained was removed computationally. The published analysis was carried out like this. After raw reads were preprocessed to remove errors, the CDR3 was defined following IMGT conventions as running from the conserved cysteine to phenylalanine. Clonality was computed as 1 minus the Shannon entropy, with the entropy normalized by log2 of the number of productive unique TCRs. Whether scalp clones were CD4 or CD8 was inferred by matching scalp TCRbeta sequences against CD4 and CD8 repertoires sorted from blood. TCRdb took this table from immuneACCESS and kept in-frame rearrangements with V and J called. Such tables lack part of the clones; where checked against another copy, unresolved V genes explain under half of the gap, and the rest is unexplained. Clonal size and the V and J genes are those of that table, whereas D and trimming came from the DNA. This sample has some 80,000 clones in its table, and around 66% of those were observed once. The ten most abundant clones make up roughly a quarter of the sample.

The receptor was isolated from a human donor with alopecia areata. The chain is assembled from TRBV11-2 and TRBJ2-5; the D gene cannot be named for sure. The J call is in doubt because the DNA end fits TRBJ2-7 better. The sequencing used CD8+ T cells sorted from blood, collected at week 24, from a patient treated with tofacitinib. In nucleotide form, the sequence is TGTGCCAGCAGCCCGAGCACAAATCCCCCCTACGAGCAGTACTTC. Translated, it gives CASSPSTNPPYEQYF.